The 32 T cell receptor beta chains reported below all come from one sample, sequenced in a study of blood T cell repertoires in COVID-19. Clones were sequenced by immunoSEQ multiplex PCR, and TCRdb holds only the in-frame ones, with some missing. Here the sample spans roughly 300,000 clones, around 89% being singletons. The material sequenced was peripheral blood. These receptors came from a young man who had recovered from COVID-19.

The V call is TRBV6-6, the J call TRBJ2-7; tentatively, D is TRBD1 (6 bases). V shed 6 bases and J shed 3 bases, with 15 bases lying between them. The CDR3 is 14 residues long. Germline V CDR1 and CDR2: MNHNY, SVGAGI (reference sequence). The CDR3: CASSRTGWDYEQYF. CDR3 in DNA: TGTGCCAGCAGCCGAACAGGGTGGGACTACGAGCAGTACTTC.

This chain uses TRBV19 with TRBJ1-5, with TRBD1 matching over 10 bases. V was pared by 5 bases and J by 4 bases, with 5 bases of the junction left unmatched. This CDR3 is 15 amino acids long. Germline loops: CDR1 LNHDA, CDR2 SQIVND (reference sequence). CDR3 sequence reads: CASSLLGQGNQPQHF. The CDR3 DNA follows: TGTGCCAGTAGTCTATTGGGACAGGGGAATCAGCCCCAGCATTTT.

This chain links TRBV7-6 with TRBJ2-1; TRBD1 matches at 7 bases. The ends lost 3 bases at V and 4 bases at J; junction bases unmatched: 0. CDR3 size: 13 residues. Germline loops: CDR1 SGHVS, CDR2 FNYEAQ. In DNA form, the CDR3 reads TGTGCCAGCAGCTTGGGACAGTACAATGAGCAGTTCTTC. It codes for CASSLGQYNEQFF.

This clone was observed a handful of times. The CDR3 is CATSRDPLTVYGELFF. The CDR3 DNA follows: TGTGCCACCAGCAGGGATCCGCTGACAGTTTACGGGGAGCTGTTTTTT. The chain is built from TRBV15 and TRBJ2-2; D might be TRBD1 (5 bases). This CDR3 has 16 amino acids. Trimming shortened V by 3 bases and J by 7 bases, and 18 bases separated the two germline ends. The V gene's germline CDR1 is LNHNV and CDR2 YYDKDF (reference sequence).

The V call is TRBV29-1, the J call TRBJ2-3; 9 bases map to TRBD1. With V trimmed by 4 bases and J by 3 bases, 8 bases remained unmatched. Germline CDR1 is SQVTM and CDR2 is ANQGSEA. The CDR3 has 15 amino acids. The CDR3 sequence: CSVAGSGTGTDTQYF. The CDR3, as DNA: TGCAGCGTTGCAGGCTCCGGGACAGGGACAGATACGCAGTATTTT.

The rearrangement joins TRBV12-5 to TRBJ2-7; D unclear. Germline-derived CDR1 and CDR2 are LGHNT and FRNRAP. Trimming took 5 bases from V and 4 from J, leaving 15 bases between them. The CDR3 has 14 residues. The CDR3 bases are TGTGCTAGTGGTCCCTCTCTACCCCTTTACGAGCAGTACTTC. Translated: CASGPSLPLYEQYF.

V and J are TRBV14 and TRBJ1-6, with TRBD1 identical over 7 bases. This CDR3 has 15 amino acids. With V trimmed by 3 bases and J by 4 bases, 3 bases remained unmatched. Germline V CDR1 and CDR2: SGHDN, FVKESK. CDR3 DNA sequence: TGTGCCAGCAGCCAGACAGGGATTTATAATTCACCCCTCCACTTT. Translation: CASSQTGIYNSPLHF.

This chain connects TRBV7-9 to TRBJ2-5, with D possibly TRBD1 on 5 matching bases. Trimming removed 0 bases from V and 5 bases from J, with 10 bases in between. CDR3 size: 14 residues. Germline V lookup: CDR1 SEHNR, CDR2 FQNEAQ (reference sequence). Here the CDR3 reads CASSLAAGSETQYF. CDR3 DNA sequence: TGTGCCAGCAGCTTAGCGGCAGGGTCGGAGACCCAGTACTTC.

V is TRBV18 and J is TRBJ2-1; 7 bases map to TRBD2. CDR1 and CDR2 (germline): KGHSH, LQKENI. The CDR3 runs to 14 residues. Trimming took 0 bases from V and 5 from J; bases not matched to a gene: 1. This CDR3 is CASSPPGGDNEQFF. For the CDR3, the DNA is TGTGCCAGCTCACCACCGGGAGGGGACAATGAGCAGTTCTTC.

CDR3 DNA sequence: TGTGCCAGCTCAAAACTGCAGGGCAATCAGCCCCAGCATTTT. Encoded protein: CASSKLQGNQPQHF. V and J are TRBV18 and TRBJ1-5, with unresolved D. Trimming pared 5 bases from V and 2 bases from J, leaving 10 bases between. The CDR3 extends over 14 amino acids. Germline V lookup: CDR1 KGHSH, CDR2 LQKENI.

This chain links TRBV5-1 with TRBJ2-1; 7 nucleotides agree with TRBD2. The CDR3 extends over 16 amino acids. With V trimmed by 1 base and J by 5 bases, 9 bases remained unmatched. Looked up from germline, CDR1 is SGHRS and CDR2 is YFSETQ. The CDR3 here is CASSLNTRGSNNEQFF. Here the CDR3 DNA reads TGCGCCAGCAGCTTGAACACGCGGGGGAGTAACAATGAGCAGTTCTTC.

This chain joins TRBV19 and TRBJ1-2; D perhaps matches TRBD1 (5 bases). The germline gives CDR1 LNHDA, CDR2 SQIVND (reference sequence). The CDR3 consists of 13 residues. Deletions cut 3 bases from V and 7 bases from J, with 12 bases between. CDR3 DNA: TGTGCCAGTAGTATTCCAGGGCCCAGTGGCTACACCTTC. The encoded protein is CASSIPGPSGYTF.

The V and J genes are TRBV18 and TRBJ2-1; D remains ambiguous. The V end was cut by 3 bases, the J end by 7 bases, with 10 bases between. The CDR3 is 13 residues long. The germline V gene encodes CDR1 KGHSH and CDR2 LQKENI. CDR3 protein: CASSPQQWNEQFF. The CDR3 DNA sequence: TGTGCCAGCTCACCCCAACAATGGAATGAGCAGTTCTTC.

The chain is built from TRBV12-5 and TRBJ2-1; 7 positions match TRBD2. The V and J ends lost 3 bases and 2 bases, in that order; junction bases with no gene match: 7. The CDR3 covers 16 residues. Germline CDR1 is LGHNT and CDR2 is FRNRAP. The CDR3 region is CASGFLGEGPYNEQFF. CDR3 coding DNA: TGTGCTAGTGGTTTCTTGGGGGAGGGACCCTACAATGAGCAGTTCTTC.

The genes are TRBV21-1 and TRBJ2-7; the table's D gene call, TRBD2, was not cross checked with the DNA. TRBV21-1 is flagged as a pseudogene. This CDR3 contains 14 residues. The CDR3 nucleotides read TGTGCCAGCAGCAAACTAATTCGGGGGGACGAGCAGTACTTC. Its translation is CASSKLIRGDEQYF.

The V and J genes are TRBV10-3 and TRBJ1-2; 7 bases fit TRBD1. V was pared by 3 bases and J by 1 base, with 2 bases of the junction left unmatched. The CDR3 runs 14 residues. From germline, CDR1 is ENHRY and CDR2 SYGVKD. The DNA of the CDR3 is TGTGCCATCAGTGAACAGGGGAGTAACTATGGCTACACCTTC. Translating it yields CAISEQGSNYGYTF.

V gene TRBV6-1 combines with J gene TRBJ1-5; unclear D gene. Germline V CDR1 and CDR2: MNHNS, SASEGT. The V end lost 0 bases, the J end lost 2 bases, and 5 bases lay between the germline ends. The CDR3 is made up of 14 amino acids. Here the CDR3 DNA reads TGTGCCAGCAGTGAAGCGCAGGGCAATCAGCCCCAGCATTTT. Its protein product is CASSEAQGNQPQHF.

This chain joins TRBV3-1 (or the pseudogene TRBV3-2) and TRBJ1-1; 8 bases match TRBD1. V gave up 2 bases and J gave up 4 bases; unmatched junction bases: 12. Germline V gene sequence: CDR1 LGHDT, CDR2 YNNKEL (reference sequence). The CDR3 has 17 residues. The CDR3 is CASSQRPPQGVGTEAFF. The CDR3, as DNA: TGTGCCAGCAGCCAACGGCCCCCACAGGGGGTCGGCACTGAAGCTTTCTTT.

The chain recombines TRBV6-5 with TRBJ1-2; possible D gene TRBD1, 5 bases. This CDR3 region has 15 residues. Germline loops: CDR1 MNHEY, CDR2 SVGAGI. V was trimmed by 0 bases and J by 1 base, leaving 9 bases between them. CDR3: CASSYSGQDNYGYTF. The DNA of the CDR3 is TGTGCCAGCAGTTACTCGGGGCAGGATAACTATGGCTACACCTTC.

The J gene is TRBJ1-1, the V gene TRBV5-1; D perhaps matches TRBD1 (5 bases). This CDR3 contains 16 residues. CDR1 SGHRS and CDR2 YFSETQ come from the germline V gene. The V and J ends lost 4 bases and 5 bases respectively, with 21 bases between them. CDR3 in amino acids: CASSLGIQQGGTEAFF. Here the CDR3 DNA reads TGCGCCAGCAGCCTAGGAATACAGCAGGGAGGAACTGAAGCTTTCTTT.

The sample holds one count of this clone. The chain links TRBV5-4 to TRBJ1-1; TRBD1 matches 11 bases. Germline V gives CDR1 SGHNT, CDR2 YYREEE (reference sequence). The CDR3 consists of 15 residues. Germline trimming cut 2 bases from V and 4 bases from J; bases unmatched to any gene: 4. This chain's CDR3 is CASSFSDRGLTEAFF. CDR3 sequence (DNA): TGTGCCAGCAGCTTTTCGGACAGGGGGCTCACTGAAGCTTTCTTT.

V and J are TRBV4-2 and TRBJ1-3; D possibly corresponds to TRBD1 (5 bases). The CDR3 extends over 17 amino acids. Germline CDR1 LGHNA, CDR2 YNFKEQ. V dropped 0 bases and J dropped 0 bases, with 12 bases sitting between them. The CDR3 nucleotides are TGTGCCAGCAGCCAAGATCTCCGACAGTCCTCTGGAAACACCATATATTTT. Protein product: CASSQDLRQSSGNTIYF.

V is TRBV12-3 or TRBV12-4 and J is TRBJ2-1; no firm D call. Trimming took 7 bases from V and 8 from J, leaving 12 bases between them. The CDR3 covers 12 residues. The CDR3 coding sequence is TGTGCCAGCACCGATAGTTCATATGAGCAGTTCTTC. It translates to CASTDSSYEQFF.

The chain joins TRBV6-2 or TRBV6-3 to TRBJ2-7, with TRBD1 matching over 8 bases. Germline values: CDR1 MNHEY, CDR2 SVGEGT. The V gene end was trimmed by 2 bases and the J gene end by 5 bases; junction bases not matched to a gene: 11. There are 16 residues in the CDR3. Here the CDR3 reads CASSYTLTGVLHEQYF. The CDR3 DNA reads as TGTGCCAGCAGTTACACGTTGACAGGGGTACTCCACGAGCAGTACTTC.

The chain couples TRBV19 to TRBJ2-3, with 7 bases matching TRBD1. V lost 5 bases and J lost 0; bases outside the gene matches: 8. This CDR3 spans 16 amino acids. Germline lookup yields CDR1 LNHDA and CDR2 SQIVND (reference sequence). CDR3 in DNA: TGTGCCAGTAGTGTACTCGGGACAGCTAGCACAGATACGCAGTATTTT. Its protein is CASSVLGTASTDTQYF. The full variable domain, completed using reference TRBV19 and TRBJ2-3, is DGGITQSPKYLFRKEGQNVTLSCEQNLNHDAMYWYRQDPGQGLRLIYYSQIVNDFQKGDIAEGYSVSREKKESFPLTVTSAQKNPTAFYLCASSVLGTASTDTQYFGPGTRLTVL.

This clone was seen once. The chain uses TRBV6-5 and TRBJ1-2, with D tentatively TRBD1 (5 bases). CDR1 is MNHEY, CDR2 SVGAGI, per germline. The CDR3 spans 13 residues. V was clipped by 7 bases and J by 4 bases, with 13 bases between them. In nucleotides, the CDR3 is TGTGCCAGCACCTCCATGGACACCTATGGCTACACCTTC. Translating gives CASTSMDTYGYTF.

CDR3 nucleotide sequence: TGTGCCAGCAGTCTCACCGGGACTAGCGGATCTTACGAGCAGTACTTC. Its translation: CASSLTGTSGSYEQYF. The chain links TRBV28 to TRBJ2-7; 11 bases are a match to TRBD2. CDR1 is MDHEN, CDR2 SYDVKM, per germline. The CDR3 has 16 residues. V lost 5 bases to trimming and J lost 4 bases; unmatched junction nucleotides: 10.

This clone was found once. The sample holds other DNA sequences that translate to the same CDR3. The chain couples TRBV7-3 to TRBJ2-1, with 8 positions matching TRBD2. CDR3 length equals 17 residues. V lost 6 bases and J lost 6; bases outside the gene matches: 16. The germline gives CDR1 SGHTA, CDR2 FQGTGA. CDR3 sequence: CASSPKPPGLAGNEQFF. CDR3 nucleotide sequence: TGTGCCAGCAGTCCCAAACCCCCGGGGCTAGCGGGCAATGAGCAGTTCTTC.

A note on this clone: Different DNA sequences within this sample yield the same CDR3. The chain recombines TRBV27 with TRBJ1-1; D ambiguous. The CDR3 length is 13 residues. The germline CDR1 and CDR2 sequences are MNHEY and SMNVEV (reference sequence). V lost 0 bases and J lost 1, with 3 bases in between. The CDR3 region has the DNA TGTGCCAGCAGTTTATCGAGGAACACTGAAGCTTTCTTT. Protein sequence: CASSLSRNTEAFF.

The chain has TRBV19 and TRBJ2-2, with a weak D call TRBD1 (5 bases). Germline values: CDR1 LNHDA, CDR2 SQIVND (reference sequence). V was pared by 4 bases and J by 2 bases, with 8 bases between. The CDR3 has 14 amino acids. The CDR3 here is CASSRTRNTGELFF. CDR3 nucleotide sequence: TGTGCCAGTAGTAGGACACGAAACACCGGGGAGCTGTTTTTT.

The V call is TRBV7-2, the J call TRBJ1-5; no reliable D call. V gave up 4 bases and J gave up 5 bases, with 6 bases separating them. The CDR3 spans 12 residues. The germline gives CDR1 SGHTA, CDR2 FQGNSA. CDR3 sequence: CASSYLDQPQHF. CDR3 DNA sequence: TGTGCCAGCAGCTATTTAGATCAGCCCCAGCATTTT.

The V gene is TRBV10-3, the J gene TRBJ2-7, with 12 bases lining up with TRBD1. J was trimmed by 7 bases and V by 6 bases; bases with no gene match: 7. The length of the CDR3 is 14 residues. CDR1 is ENHRY, CDR2 SYGVKD, per germline. CDR3 region: CAIRTGTGGWEQYF. CDR3 bases: TGTGCCATCAGAACCGGGACAGGGGGCTGGGAGCAGTACTTC.